This T cell receptor (beta chain) was captured by sequencing in a study of T cell changes during pregnancy in multiple sclerosis. This clone was seen just once. Repertoires were generated with immunoSEQ multiplex PCR, while TCRdb's copy carries only in-frame clones and drops some. This table holds about 38,000 clones, roughly 91% found once. The length of the CDR3 is 16 residues. From germline, CDR1 is SGHRS and CDR2 YFSETQ. V shed 4 bases, J shed 8 bases, and the junction held 8 bases outside the gene matches. This chain connects TRBV5-1 to TRBJ2-1; 14 positions agree with TRBD2. This sequence was found in a female donor in good health, enrolled as a control in a pregnancy study. The sequences come from CD4+ T cells from peripheral blood mononuclear cells, collected after pregnancy. In nucleotides, the CDR3 is TGCGCCAGCAGCGACGAGGGACTAGCGGGAGTCGATGAGCAGTTCTTC. Protein: CASSDEGLAGVDEQFF.